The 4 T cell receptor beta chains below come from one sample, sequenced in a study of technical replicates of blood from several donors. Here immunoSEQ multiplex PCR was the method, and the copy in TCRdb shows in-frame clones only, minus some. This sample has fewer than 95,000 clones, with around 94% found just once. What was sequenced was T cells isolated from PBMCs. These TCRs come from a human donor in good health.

The CDR3 region has the DNA TGTGCCAGCAGCGTCCGGAGTTTCCAAGAGACCCAGTACTTC. This gives the protein CASSVRSFQETQYF. This rearrangement joins TRBV7-9 to TRBJ2-5, with unresolved D. The V gene lost 5 bases and the J gene lost 1 base, with 11 bases spanning the gap. The CDR3 totals 14 residues. CDR1 is SEHNR and CDR2 is FQNEAQ in the germline V gene (reference sequence).

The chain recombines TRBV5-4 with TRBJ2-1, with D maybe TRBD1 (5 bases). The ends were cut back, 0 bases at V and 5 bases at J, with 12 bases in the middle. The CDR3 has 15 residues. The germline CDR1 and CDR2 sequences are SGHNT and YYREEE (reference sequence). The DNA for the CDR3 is TGTGCCAGCAGCTTGGGACAGACACCTAACAATGAGCAGTTCTTC. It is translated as CASSLGQTPNNEQFF.

CDR3: CAISETSGSTGELFF. Here the CDR3 DNA reads TGTGCCATCAGTGAGACTAGCGGGAGCACCGGGGAGCTGTTTTTT. The chain employs TRBV10-3 and TRBJ2-2, with TRBD2 matching 11 bases. CDR1 is ENHRY, CDR2 SYGVKD, per germline. The junction had 0 bases not matched to a gene; V was cut back by 2 bases and J by 4 bases. CDR3 length equals 15 residues.

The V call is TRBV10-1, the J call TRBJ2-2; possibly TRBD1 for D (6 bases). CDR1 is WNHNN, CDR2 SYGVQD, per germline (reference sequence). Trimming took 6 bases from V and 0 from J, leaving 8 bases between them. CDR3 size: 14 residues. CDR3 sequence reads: CASRPGANTGELFF. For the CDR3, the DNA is TGCGCCAGCAGACCAGGGGCGAACACCGGGGAGCTGTTTTTT.